One sample yielded the 31 T cell receptor beta chains listed below, sequenced in a study of blood T cell repertoires in COVID-19. Assay used: immunoSEQ multiplex PCR; TCRdb lists only in-frame clones, some missing. The sample yields around 68,000 clones, about 81% seen once. The sample was peripheral blood. The receptors were sampled from a human donor in a cohort sampled during active COVID-19.

The genes are TRBV13 and TRBJ2-5, with D perhaps TRBD1 (5 bases). Germline V lookup: CDR1 PRHDT, CDR2 FYEKMQ (reference sequence). The CDR3 totals 15 residues. Trimming cost V 0 bases and J 1 base, with 9 bases left between them. The CDR3 spells CASSLGVRVQETQYF. As DNA, the CDR3 is TGTGCCAGCAGCTTAGGAGTCAGGGTCCAAGAGACCCAGTACTTC.

The V and J genes are TRBV7-9 and TRBJ1-4; D is unclear. The germline V gene encodes CDR1 SEHNR and CDR2 FQNEAQ (reference sequence). With 1 base removed from V and 4 bases from J, the gap between germline ends came to 13 bases. The CDR3 contains 16 residues. The CDR3 DNA reads TGTGCCAGCAGCTTAGTCTATTTTTGGTTTAATGAAAAACTGTTTTTT. Translating gives CASSLVYFWFNEKLFF.

The CDR3 region has the DNA TGTGCCAGCAGCTTGGGAGGGGACTTTTCCTACGAGCAGTACTTC. This codes for CASSLGGDFSYEQYF. The chain combines TRBV5-6 with TRBJ2-7; D perhaps matches TRBD2 (6 bases). The CDR3 is 15 amino acids. Trimming removed 0 bases from V and 1 base from J, with 11 bases in between. Looked up from germline, CDR1 is SGHDT and CDR2 is YYEEEE.

The sample holds one count of this clone. The genes are TRBV27 and TRBJ2-1; 7 nucleotides match TRBD2. J was trimmed by 6 bases and V by 3 bases; bases with no gene match: 5. The CDR3 consists of 14 residues. Looked up from germline, CDR1 is MNHEY and CDR2 is SMNVEV (reference sequence). The DNA for the CDR3 is TGTGCCAGCAGTTTTGGACTAGGGGCCAATGAGCAGTTCTTC. Translated: CASSFGLGANEQFF.

There are a few counts of this clone. This chain joins TRBV4-2 and TRBJ2-1, with D possibly matching TRBD2 (5 bases). Trimming pared 3 bases from V and 10 bases from J, leaving 13 bases between. This CDR3 spans 13 amino acids. Per the germline V gene, CDR1 is LGHNA and CDR2 is YNFKEQ. The CDR3 spells CASSQRAAEEQFF. The CDR3 DNA is TGTGCCAGCAGCCAGCGGGCAGCCGAAGAGCAGTTCTTC.

The genes are TRBV15 and TRBJ2-1; TRBD2 matches at 11 bases. Trimming took 0 bases from V and 10 from J; bases not matched to a gene: 11. Germline CDR1 is LNHNV and CDR2 is YYDKDF (reference sequence). CDR3 length equals 17 residues. The CDR3 region is CATSRDGRLAGGGEQFF. The CDR3 DNA follows: TGTGCCACCAGCAGAGATGGTCGGCTAGCGGGAGGCGGGGAGCAGTTCTTC.

The V call is TRBV28, the J call TRBJ1-2; D may be TRBD1 (5 bases). Trimming stripped 5 bases from V and 4 bases from J, with 14 bases between. Germline values: CDR1 MDHEN, CDR2 SYDVKM. This CDR3 comprises 14 residues. The CDR3 bases are TGTGCCAGCAGTCAATTCGGGGGTAGCTATGGCTACACCTTC. It specifies CASSQFGGSYGYTF.

The chain has TRBV5-1 and TRBJ2-2; 15 bases align to TRBD2. CDR3 size: 17 residues. Unmatched junction bases numbered 5, after V lost 3 bases and J lost 5 bases. Germline CDR1 is SGHRS and CDR2 is YFSETQ. The CDR3 reads CASSSGLAGGPTGELFF. CDR3 coding DNA: TGCGCCAGCAGCTCGGGACTAGCGGGAGGTCCGACCGGGGAGCTGTTTTTT.

This chain connects TRBV7-2 to TRBJ2-7; 8 nucleotides align to TRBD2. The germline V gene encodes CDR1 SGHTA and CDR2 FQGNSA. V was clipped by 3 bases and J by 4 bases; unmatched bases: 5. The CDR3 sequence is 14 residues long. The CDR3 region is CASSFMTSAYEQYF. CDR3 nucleotides: TGTGCCAGCAGCTTTATGACTAGCGCGTACGAGCAGTACTTC.

V is TRBV25-1 and J is TRBJ2-3; D is undetermined. V was cut by 9 bases and J by 5 bases, with 9 bases left in between. The CDR3 is 11 residues long. The germline V gene has CDR1 MGHDK and CDR2 SYGVNS. CDR3 in DNA: TGTGCCAGTACACAGAGAGATACGCAGTATTTT. Protein: CASTQRDTQYF.

The chain employs TRBV29-1 and TRBJ1-4; D may be TRBD1 (5 bases). Germline loops: CDR1 SQVTM, CDR2 ANQGSEA. The V and J ends lost 3 bases and 8 bases respectively, with 19 bases between them. The CDR3 length is 15 residues. The CDR3 coding sequence is TGCAGCGTTGAGGGCACGGAGGGGACGAGCGAAAAACTGTTTTTT. Protein product: CSVEGTEGTSEKLFF.

The chain couples TRBV7-9 to TRBJ2-1, with 7 nucleotides matching TRBD1. Germline V gives CDR1 SEHNR, CDR2 FQNEAQ (reference sequence). There are 15 residues in the CDR3. The junction had 3 bases not matched to a gene; V was cut back by 1 base and J by 3 bases. The CDR3 reads CASSLDRGHYNEQFF. The CDR3 DNA is TGTGCCAGCAGCTTAGACAGGGGACACTACAATGAGCAGTTCTTC.

This clone was detected only a few times. The genes are TRBV4-1 and TRBJ2-7; 12 nucleotides match TRBD2. This CDR3 spans 20 amino acids. Unmatched junction bases numbered 12, after V lost 0 bases and J lost 0 bases. The germline gives CDR1 MGHRA, CDR2 YSYEKL. CDR3 sequence: CASSQDSPTSGRPPSYEQYF. CDR3 coding DNA: TGCGCCAGCAGCCAAGACTCCCCGACTAGCGGGAGACCCCCCTCCTACGAGCAGTACTTC.

This clone was detected once. The chain joins TRBV6-5 to TRBJ2-5; TRBD2 might be the D (7 bases). The V and J ends lost 7 bases and 7 bases respectively, with 19 bases between them. CDR1 is MNHEY and CDR2 is SVGAGI in the germline V gene. The CDR3 covers 14 residues. CDR3 sequence: CASIFRGGLGTQYF. CDR3 sequence (DNA): TGTGCCAGCATCTTCAGGGGAGGGTTGGGGACCCAGTACTTC.

This clone showed up just a few times. This rearrangement joins TRBV18 to TRBJ2-7; 7 bases are a match to TRBD2. From germline, CDR1 is KGHSH and CDR2 LQKENI. There are 16 residues in the CDR3. V was pared by 0 bases and J by 2 bases, with 7 bases of the junction left unmatched. The CDR3 DNA sequence: TGTGCCAGCTCACCACCAGAGAAGGGAGGGGCCTACGAGCAGTACTTC. Translation: CASSPPEKGGAYEQYF. Variable domain in full (rest from reference TRBV18 and TRBJ2-7): NAGVMQNPRHLVRRRGQEARLRCSPMKGHSHVYWYRQLPEEGLKFMVYLQKENIIDESGMPKERFSAEFPKEGPSILRIQQVVRGDSAAYFCASSPPEKGGAYEQYFGPGTRLTVT.

The rearrangement uses TRBV5-5 and TRBJ1-2, with TRBD1 identical over 7 bases. Looked up from germline, CDR1 is SGHKS and CDR2 is YYEKEE (reference sequence). Unmatched junction bases numbered 7, after V lost 2 bases and J lost 0 bases. The CDR3 runs to 16 residues. The CDR3 DNA reads TGTGCCAGCAGCTTAATCCCGGGACAGCCTAACTATGGCTACACCTTC. Encoded protein: CASSLIPGQPNYGYTF.

This clone was picked up a small number of times. The genes are TRBV6-6 and TRBJ1-3; 9 nucleotides match TRBD1. V trimming: 6 bases; J trimming: 0 bases; junction bases outside the gene matches: 6. This CDR3 has 16 amino acids. Per germline, CDR1 MNHNY and CDR2 SVGAGI (reference sequence). The CDR3 here is CASRTGGDFSGNTIYF. The CDR3 coding sequence is TGTGCCAGCAGAACAGGGGGCGACTTCTCTGGAAACACCATATATTTT.

The rearrangement links TRBV5-1 to TRBJ1-1; TRBD1 agrees at 8 bases. The germline V gene has CDR1 SGHRS and CDR2 YFSETQ. Trimming at V came to 4 bases and at J to 5 bases, leaving 7 bases not matched to a gene. The CDR3 length is 14 residues. CDR3 sequence: CASSPRQGMTEAFF. In DNA, the CDR3 is TGCGCCAGCAGCCCACGACAGGGGATGACTGAAGCTTTCTTT.

J is TRBJ1-3 and V is TRBV6-4, with D possibly matching TRBD1 (5 bases). This CDR3 has 20 residues. The germline V gene has CDR1 MRHNA and CDR2 SNTAGT. The V and J ends lost 3 bases and 0 bases respectively, with 24 bases between them. The chain's CDR3 is CASSDRVDRCWIISGNTIYF. CDR3 DNA sequence: TGTGCCAGCAGTGATAGAGTCGACAGATGTTGGATCATCTCTGGAAACACCATATATTTT.

The chain is built from TRBV6-5 and TRBJ2-6; TRBD1 matches 7 bases. This CDR3 is built from 15 residues. V gave up 8 bases and J gave up 2 bases; unmatched junction bases: 6. In germline, CDR1 is MNHEY, CDR2 SVGAGI. The CDR3 spells CASRTGATGANVLTF. CDR3 nucleotide sequence: TGTGCCAGCCGAACAGGGGCAACTGGGGCCAACGTCCTGACTTTC.

The chain carries TRBV25-1 and TRBJ1-2; no clear D gene. V was pared by 6 bases and J by 0 bases, with 8 bases between. This CDR3 comprises 13 residues. CDR1 MGHDK and CDR2 SYGVNS come from the germline V gene. The CDR3: CASRGGANYGYTF. CDR3 sequence (DNA): TGTGCCAGCAGGGGAGGTGCTAACTATGGCTACACCTTC.

This rearrangement joins TRBV27 to TRBJ2-5, with D tentatively TRBD2 (6 bases). CDR3 size: 13 residues. Germline V gives CDR1 MNHEY, CDR2 SMNVEV (reference sequence). V was shortened by 5 bases and J by 2 bases, with 9 bases between the two germline ends. CDR3: CASSVGGQETQYF. CDR3 bases: TGTGCCAGCAGTGTCGGGGGTCAAGAGACCCAGTACTTC.

The chain carries TRBV29-1 and TRBJ1-1; weak D call: TRBD1 (6 bases). The V and J ends lost 0 bases and 9 bases respectively, with 14 bases between them. The CDR3 sequence is 13 residues long. CDR1 is SQVTM, CDR2 ANQGSEA, per germline. The CDR3 is CSVEETGTRKAFF. The CDR3 DNA follows: TGCAGCGTTGAAGAGACAGGAACCCGTAAAGCTTTCTTT. Drawing the rest from reference TRBV29-1 and TRBJ1-1, the complete variable domain is SAVISQKPSRDICQRGTSLTIQCQVDSQVTMMFWYRQQPGQSLTLIATANQGSEATYESGFVIDKFPISRPNLTFSTLTVSNMSPEDSSIYLCSVEETGTRKAFFGQGTRLTVV.

A remark on this clone: At one end the junction does not follow the germline gene, possibly because of a read error. The V gene is TRBV3-1 (or the pseudogene TRBV3-2), the J gene TRBJ2-7, with D possibly being TRBD2 (5 bases). The CDR3 length is 16 residues. The germline CDR1 and CDR2 sequences are LGHDT and YNNKEL (reference sequence). The CDR3 protein is CASSQGAIGSGRRMDF. The CDR3 coding sequence is TGTGCCAGCAGCCAAGGGGCTATAGGGAGCGGCCGTAGGATGGACTTC.

This clone was recorded only once. The gene calls are TRBV2 and TRBJ2-1, with D perhaps TRBD2 (5 bases). The V end lost 6 bases, the J end lost 0 bases, and 6 bases lay between the germline ends. The CDR3 runs to 13 residues. Germline assignment: CDR1 SNHLY and CDR2 FYNNEI. The CDR3 sequence is CASRAASYNEQFF. CDR3 nucleotide sequence: TGTGCCAGCAGAGCGGCCTCCTACAATGAGCAGTTCTTC.

The genes are TRBV7-9 and TRBJ1-1, with D tentatively TRBD1 (6 bases). This CDR3 has 13 residues. The V gene lost 2 bases and the J gene lost 5 bases, with 9 bases spanning the gap. Germline V CDR1 and CDR2: SEHNR, FQNEAQ (reference sequence). CDR3 residues: CASSLNRETEAFF. The DNA of the CDR3 is TGTGCCAGCAGCTTAAACAGGGAGACTGAAGCTTTCTTT.

By sample share, this clone is medium-sized (0.01 to 0.1%). The V gene is TRBV7-2, the J gene TRBJ2-5, with no clear D. The CDR3 loop spans 15 amino acids. CDR1 SGHTA and CDR2 FQGNSA come from the germline V gene. Trimming removed 4 bases at V and 2 bases at J, with 14 bases between. CDR3 sequence (DNA): TGTGCCAGCAGCTCGGCTTTCGGAGTACAAGAGACCCAGTACTTC. Translated, it gives CASSSAFGVQETQYF.

This chain joins TRBV19 and TRBJ2-3, with D tentatively TRBD2 (6 bases). The CDR3 runs 13 residues. The germline V gene has CDR1 LNHDA and CDR2 SQIVND (reference sequence). Trimming removed 6 bases at V and 3 bases at J, with 10 bases between. CDR3 in DNA: TGTGCCAGTAGCAAGCGGGCTACAGATACGCAGTATTTT. Amino acids: CASSKRATDTQYF.

The V and J genes are TRBV19 and TRBJ1-2, with 8 bases that match TRBD1. This CDR3 comprises 13 residues. Germline CDR1 reads LNHDA; CDR2 reads SQIVND (reference sequence). The V gene end was trimmed by 8 bases and the J gene end by 3 bases; junction bases not matched to a gene: 5. The CDR3 region has the DNA TGTGCCAGTCTGGACAGGGCCGACTATGGCTACACCTTC. Its translation: CASLDRADYGYTF.

The V and J genes are TRBV9 and TRBJ2-3; D is unclear. The germline gives CDR1 SGDLS, CDR2 YYNGEE. The CDR3 extends over 15 amino acids. The germline V and J ends were trimmed by 2 bases and 0 bases, with 10 bases remaining between them. Here the CDR3 reads CASSVRSLSTDTQYF. In DNA, the CDR3 is TGTGCCAGCAGCGTTCGGTCACTGAGCACAGATACGCAGTATTTT.

This chain joins TRBV24-1 and TRBJ2-1; 11 bases fit TRBD2. V dropped 3 bases and J dropped 1; count of bases not matched to a gene: 1. Germline loops: CDR1 KGHDR, CDR2 SFDVKD. The CDR3 has 16 amino acids. Here the CDR3 DNA reads TGTGCCACCAGTGATGGACTAGCGGGTTCCTACAATGAGCAGTTCTTC. Amino acid sequence: CATSDGLAGSYNEQFF.